The entry below describes one T cell receptor (beta chain). Its antigen is as yet unknown. CDR3 length equals 15 residues. Germline V gene sequence: CDR1 LGHDT, CDR2 YNNKEL (reference sequence). Between the trimmed V and J ends, which lost 7 bases and 0 bases, there was a span of 13 bases. TCRdb's table, derived via immunoSEQ multiplex PCR, lists solely in-frame clones and lacks some. This table holds roughly 67,000 clones, roughly 86% found once. This entry is derived from a study of T cell responses to AZD1222 COVID-19 vaccine. Study-wide background: Analysis merged second doses at about 4 or about 12 weeks. Notes on the study in general: Sampled repertoires all dated from after the peak T cell response. Spike-spanning, vaccine-associated CD4 TCRs were dominant at 160-218 and 743-854.

V is TRBV3-1 (or the pseudogene TRBV3-2) and J is TRBJ1-3, with unresolved D. The specimen comprised peripheral blood, sampled on day 0 of AZD1222 vaccination. This clonotype originated in an adult in good health. CDR3 loop: CASNDRGRSGNTIYF. In nucleotides, the CDR3 is TGTGCCAGCAACGATCGCGGGCGCTCTGGAAACACCATATATTTT.